The 25 T cell receptor beta chains in this list originate from one sample, sequenced in a study of monozygotic twins with inflammatory bowel disease. After re-calling the 5' RACE reads, TCRdb lists one entry per CDR3 protein, DNA absent. In total, the table holds 110,000 to 150,000 distinct CDR3 sequences. Sequenced: blood. The receptors were sampled from a human donor with ulcerative colitis or Crohn's disease, or a healthy co-twin of an affected twin (not recorded which).

The chain carries TRBV7-2 and TRBJ1-1; TCRdb's D gene call, TRBD1, goes unchecked for lack of DNA. There are 14 residues in the CDR3. Per the germline V gene, CDR1 is SGHTA and CDR2 is FQGNSA. CDR3 sequence reads: CASSTRVPNTEAFF.

The chain carries TRBV15 and TRBJ1-6; TCRdb's assignment of TRBD1 cannot be checked, as there is no DNA. Germline assignment: CDR1 LNHNV and CDR2 YYDKDF (reference sequence). The CDR3 contains 14 residues. CDR3 amino acids: CATSTGGRGSPLHF.

The chain is built from TRBV4-1 and TRBJ2-2; lacking DNA, the TRBD1 call made by TCRdb goes unchecked. CDR1 is MGHRA and CDR2 is YSYEKL in the germline V gene. This CDR3 region has 16 residues. Here the CDR3 reads CASSLPNGTGTGELFF.

CDR3 region: CASSLNQAGAYNKQFF. The chain uses TRBV7-3 and TRBJ2-1; TCRdb designates TRBD2, a call that cannot be tested without DNA. This CDR3 is 16 amino acids long. Per the germline V gene, CDR1 is SGHTA and CDR2 is FQGTGA.

The genes are TRBV14 and TRBJ1-1; TCRdb's D call, TRBD1, is unchecked because there is no DNA. The CDR3 length is 15 residues. Germline-derived CDR1 and CDR2 are SGHDN and FVKESK. CDR3 in amino acids: CASSLMTGVHTEAFF.

The rearrangement joins TRBV25-1 to TRBJ1-1. Germline loops: CDR1 MGHDK, CDR2 SYGVNS. This CDR3 has 11 residues. CDR3 amino acids: CASSVLTEAFF.

The rearrangement joins TRBV4-1 to TRBJ1-2; TCRdb picks TRBD1, but there is no DNA to check that call. Germline V lookup: CDR1 MGHRA, CDR2 YSYEKL. This CDR3 comprises 14 residues. The CDR3 is CASSQDGGSYGYTF.

The J gene is TRBJ2-1, the V gene TRBV9. The CDR3 consists of 13 residues. Germline values: CDR1 SGDLS, CDR2 YYNGEE. CDR3 sequence: CASSPHGENEQFF.

The chain's CDR3 is CSAYGTEGYEQYF. The genes are TRBV20-1 and TRBJ2-7; there is no DNA to check the TCRdb D call of TRBD1. The length of the CDR3 is 13 residues. Germline CDR1 reads DFQATT; CDR2 reads SNEGSKA (reference sequence).

The V call is TRBV18, the J call TRBJ2-3; with no DNA, the TCRdb D assignment of TRBD2 cannot be verified. The CDR3 totals 15 residues. Germline lookup yields CDR1 KGHSH and CDR2 LQKENI. CDR3 residues: CASSRLATEENTQYF. Supplemented by reference TRBV18 and TRBJ2-3, the full variable domain reads NAGVMQNPRHLVRRRGQEARLRCSPMKGHSHVYWYRQLPEEGLKFMVYLQKENIIDESGMPKERFSAEFPKEGPSILRIQQVVRGDSAAYFCASSRLATEENTQYFGPGTRLTVL.

The rearrangement joins TRBV19 to TRBJ2-1; absent DNA, TCRdb's TRBD2 call cannot be checked. Germline V lookup: CDR1 LNHDA, CDR2 SQIVND (reference sequence). The CDR3 covers 13 residues. This chain's CDR3 is CASTGTRTTEQFF.

The chain combines TRBV29-1 with TRBJ1-5; TCRdb gives TRBD1 as the D gene, but with no DNA this cannot be confirmed. The germline gives CDR1 SQVTM, CDR2 ANQGSEA. The CDR3 runs to 14 residues. This chain's CDR3 is CSVLDRGIDQPQHF.

V and J are TRBV14 and TRBJ2-5; TCRdb gives TRBD1 as the D gene, but with no DNA this cannot be confirmed. The germline V gene has CDR1 SGHDN and CDR2 FVKESK. This CDR3 comprises 16 residues. CDR3 loop: CASSQDGAAIQETQYF.

The chain carries TRBV20-1 and TRBJ2-7. The length of the CDR3 is 14 residues. Germline CDR1 DFQATT, CDR2 SNEGSKA (reference sequence). The CDR3 reads CSARPDRGSYEQYF.

This chain connects TRBV9 to TRBJ2-7; TCRdb outputs TRBD1, but without DNA this stays unchecked. CDR1 and CDR2 (germline): SGDLS, YYNGEE. This CDR3 region has 13 residues. The CDR3 region is CASSGTGDYEQYF.

The V and J genes are TRBV7-3 and TRBJ2-1; there is no DNA to check the TCRdb D call of TRBD1. The CDR3 has 15 residues. CDR1 is SGHTA, CDR2 FQGTGA, per germline. CDR3 sequence: CASSQGWGGHNEQFF.

The chain uses TRBV24-1 and TRBJ2-5; the TRBD2 assignment by TCRdb is unverifiable without DNA. Germline V CDR1 and CDR2: KGHDR, SFDVKD. CDR3 length: 15 residues. CDR3 sequence: CATSDHGLAGETQYF.

The V call is TRBV7-9, the J call TRBJ1-4. The germline V gene has CDR1 SEHNR and CDR2 FQNEAQ (reference sequence). The CDR3 totals 14 residues. The CDR3 loop is CASSLRSTNEKLFF.

The chain employs TRBV21-1 and TRBJ2-5; the D gene TCRdb calls, TRBD1, cannot be checked with no DNA. TRBV21-1 is flagged as a pseudogene. CDR3 length: 16 residues. The CDR3: CASSRPIKGRQETQYF.

The CDR3 loop is CASSLAGGNEQFF. The chain recombines TRBV7-9 with TRBJ2-1; TCRdb calls TRBD2, which cannot be checked without DNA. Looked up from germline, CDR1 is SEHNR and CDR2 is FQNEAQ (reference sequence). The CDR3 loop spans 13 amino acids.

The chain joins TRBV24-1 to TRBJ2-2; there is no DNA to check the TCRdb D call of TRBD1. The germline V gene has CDR1 KGHDR and CDR2 SFDVKD. This CDR3 has 14 amino acids. The CDR3 sequence: CATSEAGGTGELFF.

The genes are TRBV7-9 and TRBJ1-4; TCRdb lists TRBD1, though no DNA is available to test this call. CDR1 and CDR2 from the germline V gene are SEHNR and FQNEAQ (reference sequence). The CDR3 is 17 amino acids. The CDR3 sequence: CASSLAGRGYQDEKLFF. Full variable domain (rest looked up from reference TRBV7-9 and TRBJ1-4): DTGVSQNPRHKITKRGQNVTFRCDPISEHNRLYWYRQTLGQGPEFLTYFQNEAQLEKSRLLSDRFSAERPKGSFSTLEIQRTEQGDSAMYLCASSLAGRGYQDEKLFFGSGTQLSVL.

The chain recombines TRBV28 with TRBJ1-2; TCRdb selects TRBD1, and the lack of DNA leaves this call unchecked. CDR3 length: 12 residues. Germline V gives CDR1 MDHEN, CDR2 SYDVKM. The CDR3 here is CASTRTGYGYTF.

The CDR3 protein is CASSPYARTDLYEQYF. J is TRBJ2-7 and V is TRBV18; TCRdb returns TRBD1, unconfirmable since there is no DNA. This CDR3 is built from 16 residues. Looked up from germline, CDR1 is KGHSH and CDR2 is LQKENI.

The chain employs TRBV7-3 and TRBJ2-2; the TCRdb D gene call, TRBD1, has no DNA to confirm it. From germline, CDR1 is SGHTA and CDR2 FQGTGA. This CDR3 has 16 amino acids. CDR3 residues: CASSFDRVGNTGELFF. The variable domain in full, completed from reference TRBV7-3 and TRBJ2-2, reads GAGVSQTPSNKVTEKGKYVELRCDPISGHTALYWYRQSLGQGPEFLIYFQGTGAADDSGLPNDRFFAVRPEGSVSTLKIQRTERGDSAVYLCASSFDRVGNTGELFFGEGSRLTVL.